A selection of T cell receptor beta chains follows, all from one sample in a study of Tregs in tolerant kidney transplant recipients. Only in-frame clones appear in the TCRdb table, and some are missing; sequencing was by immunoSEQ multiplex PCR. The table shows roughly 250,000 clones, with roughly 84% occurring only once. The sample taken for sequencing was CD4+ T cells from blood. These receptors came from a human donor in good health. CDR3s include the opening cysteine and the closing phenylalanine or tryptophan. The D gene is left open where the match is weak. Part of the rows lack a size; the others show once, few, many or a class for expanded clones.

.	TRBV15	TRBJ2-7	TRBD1	CATRGQGLYEQYF	TGTGCCACCAGGGGACAGGGCCTCTACGAGCAGTACTTC
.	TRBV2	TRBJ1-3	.	CAISSGNTIYF	TGTGCCATAAGCTCTGGAAACACCATATATTTT
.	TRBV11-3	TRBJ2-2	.	CASSLGGLDNTGELFF	TGTGCCAGCAGCTTAGGGGGGCTCGATAACACCGGGGAGCTGTTTTTT
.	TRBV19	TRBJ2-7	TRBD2	CASSIGLPSGSSYEQYF	TGTGCCAGTAGTATAGGGTTACCCAGCGGGAGCTCCTACGAGCAGTACTTC
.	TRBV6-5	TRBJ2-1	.	CASSTGSSYNEQFF	TGTGCCAGCAGTACAGGGAGCTCCTACAATGAGCAGTTCTTC
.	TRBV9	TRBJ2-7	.	CASSAGTWSAHEQYF	TGTGCCAGCAGCGCCGGGACATGGAGCGCCCACGAGCAGTACTTC
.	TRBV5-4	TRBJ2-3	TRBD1	CASSLDRGTDTQYF	TGTGCCAGCAGCCTGGACAGGGGGACAGATACGCAGTATTTT
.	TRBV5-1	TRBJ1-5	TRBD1	CASSYRQGSSNQPQHF	TGCGCCAGCAGCTACCGACAGGGGTCGAGCAATCAGCCCCAGCATTTT
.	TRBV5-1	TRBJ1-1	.	CASSLALNTEAFF	TGCGCCAGCAGCTTGGCCCTGAACACTGAAGCTTTCTTT
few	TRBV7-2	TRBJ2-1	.	CASSPWGERRNEQFF	TGTGCCAGCAGCCCTTGGGGGGAGCGGCGGAATGAGCAGTTCTTC
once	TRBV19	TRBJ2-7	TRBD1	CASSPGTGRAEQYF	TGTGCCAGTAGCCCCGGGACAGGGAGAGCCGAGCAGTACTTC
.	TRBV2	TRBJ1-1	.	CASRQDLSGTEAFF	TGTGCCAGCAGGCAAGACTTATCGGGGACTGAAGCTTTCTTT
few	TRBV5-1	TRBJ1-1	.	CASSFYAGNTEAFF	TGCGCCAGCAGCTTTTATGCGGGAAACACTGAAGCTTTCTTT
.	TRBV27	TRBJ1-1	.	CASSLGSRGRNENTEAFF	TGTGCCAGCAGTTTAGGGTCGCGGGGAAGGAACGAGAACACTGAAGCTTTCTTT
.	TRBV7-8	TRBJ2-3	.	CASSLQTDTQYF	TGTGCCAGCAGCTTACAAACAGATACGCAGTATTTT
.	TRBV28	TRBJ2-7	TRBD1	CASSLGGTGSYEQYF	TGTGCCAGCAGTTTAGGGGGGACAGGGTCCTACGAGCAGTACTTC
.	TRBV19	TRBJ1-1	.	CASSIAASGSTEAFF	TGTGCCAGTAGTATAGCGGCGTCCGGTTCCACTGAAGCTTTCTTT
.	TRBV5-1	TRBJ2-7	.	CASSLTALSYEQYF	TGCGCCAGCAGCTTGACGGCTCTCTCCTACGAGCAGTACTTC
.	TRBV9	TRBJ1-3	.	CASSETGLLQGGNTIYF	TGTGCCAGCAGCGAGACCGGGCTCCTACAAGGGGGAAACACCATATATTTT
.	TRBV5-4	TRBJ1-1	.	CASSSRGERGTEAFF	TGTGCCAGCAGCAGCCGGGGGGAAAGGGGCACTGAAGCTTTCTTT
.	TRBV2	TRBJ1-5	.	CASSASAGGNQPQHF	TGTGCCAGCAGTGCATCGGCAGGGGGCAATCAGCCCCAGCATTTT
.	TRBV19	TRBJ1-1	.	CASMRRANTEAFF	TGTGCCAGTATGAGGAGGGCAAACACTGAAGCTTTCTTT
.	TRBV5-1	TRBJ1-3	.	CASSLAVGDSGNTIYF	TGCGCCAGCAGCTTGGCCGTTGGGGACTCTGGAAACACCATATATTTT
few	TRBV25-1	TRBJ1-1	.	CASSRMNTEAFF	TGTGCCAGCAGCCGCATGAACACTGAAGCTTTCTTT
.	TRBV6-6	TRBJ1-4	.	CASRSPSTNEKLFF	TGTGCCAGCAGATCCCCTTCAACTAATGAAAAACTGTTTTTT
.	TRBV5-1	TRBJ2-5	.	CASSVRGGETQYF	TGCGCCAGCAGCGTTAGGGGCGGGGAGACCCAGTACTTC
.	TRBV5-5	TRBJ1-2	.	CASRSTGIYGYTF	TGTGCCAGCAGATCAACAGGGATCTATGGCTACACCTTC
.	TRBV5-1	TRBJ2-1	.	CASSLDGRAPYNEQFF	TGCGCCAGCAGCTTGGACGGCAGGGCCCCCTACAATGAGCAGTTCTTC
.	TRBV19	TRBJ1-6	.	CASSQPPAGSYNSPLHF	TGTGCCAGTAGCCAACCTCCGGCAGGTTCCTATAATTCACCCCTCCACTTT
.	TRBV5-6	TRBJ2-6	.	CASSSTRGTPGANVLTF	TGTGCCAGCAGTTCCACCCGTGGGACTCCTGGGGCCAACGTCCTGACTTTC
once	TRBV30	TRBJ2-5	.	CAWGRGSETQYF	TGTGCCTGGGGCAGGGGTAGCGAGACCCAGTACTTC
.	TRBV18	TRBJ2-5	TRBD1	CASSPPGQFQETQYF	TGTGCCAGCTCACCACCGGGACAGTTCCAAGAGACCCAGTACTTC
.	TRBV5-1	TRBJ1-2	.	CASSLVTGLNYGYTF	TGCGCCAGCAGCTTGGTTACGGGGCTCAACTATGGCTACACCTTC
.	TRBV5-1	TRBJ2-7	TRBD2	CASSLALAGFYEQYF	TGCGCCAGCAGCTTGGCTCTAGCGGGGTTTTACGAGCAGTACTTC
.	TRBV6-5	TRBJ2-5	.	CASSYSGRDETQYF	TGTGCCAGCAGTTACTCCGGGCGGGATGAGACCCAGTACTTC
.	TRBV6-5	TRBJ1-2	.	CASSYGERAYGYTF	TGTGCCAGCAGTTACGGGGAGAGGGCCTATGGCTACACCTTC
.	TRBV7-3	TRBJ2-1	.	CASSPRARWNSYNEQFF	TGTGCCAGCAGCCCCCGGGCGAGATGGAACTCCTACAATGAGCAGTTCTTC
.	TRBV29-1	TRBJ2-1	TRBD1	CSSQSPRQGVGEQFF	TGCAGCTCCCAAAGTCCGAGACAGGGGGTTGGTGAGCAGTTCTTC
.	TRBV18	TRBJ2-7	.	CASSPRGWPSGSSYEQYF	TGTGCCAGCTCACCAAGGGGTTGGCCTTCTGGAAGCTCCTACGAGCAGTACTTC
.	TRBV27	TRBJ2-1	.	CASRPEGLVRSYNEQFF	TGTGCCAGCAGGCCCGAGGGGTTAGTTAGGTCCTACAATGAGCAGTTCTTC
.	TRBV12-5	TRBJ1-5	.	CASGFDSGGSQPQHF	TGTGCTAGTGGTTTCGATAGCGGTGGTAGTCAGCCCCAGCATTTT
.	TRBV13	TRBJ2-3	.	CASSLFFRSTDTQYF	TGTGCCAGCAGCTTATTTTTCCGTAGCACAGATACGCAGTATTTT
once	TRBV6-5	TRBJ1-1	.	CATRTVDTEAFF	TGTGCCACCCGGACAGTTGACACTGAAGCTTTCTTT
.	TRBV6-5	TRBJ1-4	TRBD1	CASRRTGGGEKLFF	TGTGCCAGCAGGCGGACAGGGGGCGGTGAAAAACTGTTTTTT
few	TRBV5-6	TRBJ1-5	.	CASSLYTGTNQPQHF	TGTGCCAGCAGCTTATATACTGGGACCAATCAGCCCCAGCATTTT
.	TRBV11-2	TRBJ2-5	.	CASSFSTFQETQYF	TGTGCCAGCAGCTTTTCGACATTCCAAGAGACCCAGTACTTC
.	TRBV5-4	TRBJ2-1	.	CASSTGASYNEQFF	TGTGCCAGCAGCACGGGGGCCTCCTACAATGAGCAGTTCTTC
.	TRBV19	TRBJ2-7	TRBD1	CASSLLGQGYEQYF	TGTGCCAGTAGTCTTCTGGGACAGGGCTACGAGCAGTACTTC
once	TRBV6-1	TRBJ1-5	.	CASSERVNQPQHF	TGTGCCAGCAGTGAACGGGTCAATCAGCCCCAGCATTTT
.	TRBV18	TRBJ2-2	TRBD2	CASSALAGDFNGELFF	TGTGCCAGCTCGGCCTTAGCGGGAGATTTCAACGGGGAGCTGTTTTTT
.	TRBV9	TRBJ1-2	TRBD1	CASSEAGTALYGYTF	TGTGCCAGCAGCGAAGCCGGGACAGCTCTCTATGGCTACACCTTC
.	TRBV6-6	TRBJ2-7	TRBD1	CASRYETGGVNEQYF	TGTGCCAGCAGGTACGAGACAGGGGGCGTCAACGAGCAGTACTTC
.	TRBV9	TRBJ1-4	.	CASSEGTPTNEKLFF	TGTGCCAGCAGCGAGGGGACGCCAACTAATGAAAAACTGTTTTTT
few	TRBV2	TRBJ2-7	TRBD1	CASSAEGQGANEQYF	TGTGCCAGCAGTGCTGAGGGACAGGGGGCCAACGAGCAGTACTTC
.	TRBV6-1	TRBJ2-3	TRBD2	CASSELSGRADTQYF	TGTGCCAGCAGTGAGTTGAGCGGGAGGGCAGATACGCAGTATTTT
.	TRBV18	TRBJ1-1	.	CASSPRDGRNTEAFF	TGTGCCAGCTCACCAAGGGACGGGAGGAACACTGAAGCTTTCTTT
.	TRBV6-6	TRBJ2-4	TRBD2	CASSFLAGDLNIQYF	TGTGCCAGCAGTTTTCTAGCGGGGGACCTAAACATTCAGTACTTC
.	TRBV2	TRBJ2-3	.	CASSRDYLGTDTQYF	TGTGCCAGCAGTCGAGACTACCTAGGGACAGATACGCAGTATTTT